This entry describes one T cell receptor (beta chain). The antigen remains undetermined. The sampling schedule covered blood at baseline, cycle 4 day 1, and cycle 7 day 1. These data belong to a study of OX40 agonist ivuxolimab in advanced cancers. Study summary: Every 2 weeks, ivuxolimab was infused into the patients intravenously at between 0.01 and 10 mg/kg.

Germline V gene lookup returns CDR1 SGHTA and CDR2 FQGNSA. V lost 1 base, J lost 3 bases, and 13 bases lay in between. This CDR3 contains 16 residues. Only in-frame clones appear in the TCRdb table, and some are missing; sequencing was by immunoSEQ multiplex PCR. The data contain 60,000 to 85,000 clones, about 82% of them singletons. Study outcomes and limitations: Low levels of normalized T-cell clonal expansion also appeared in some nonresponders.

Sequencing was performed on CD4+ or CD8+ T cells sorted from blood, taken in a trial of the OX40 agonist ivuxolimab. This rearrangement joins TRBV7-2 to TRBJ2-4; D uncertain. This TCR came from an adult with an advanced solid tumor such as melanoma, head and neck, liver or kidney cancer. CDR3 bases: TGTGCCAGCAGCTTAGGAGGCAGGCTGGGCAAAAACATTCAGTACTTC. Amino acids: CASSLGGRLGKNIQYF.